This T cell receptor beta chain emerged from a study of OX40 agonist ivuxolimab in advanced cancers. In the study overall: Ivuxolimab, which is an agonistic anti-OX40 (CD134) antibody, was administered to the patients.

The ends lost 4 bases at V and 4 bases at J; junction bases unmatched: 8. Germline CDR1 MDHEN, CDR2 SYDVKM. This CDR3 has 15 residues. Sequencing used immunoSEQ multiplex PCR; TCRdb keeps in-frame clones, though not all of them. The profile covers 60,000 or so clones, with 86% appearing a single time and around 2.7% taken by the ten largest. If patients had autoimmune disease history or systemic immunosuppression, they were excluded. The chain carries TRBV28 and TRBJ1-2, with 8 nucleotides matching TRBD1. Specimen: CD4+ or CD8+ T cells sorted from blood, collected in a trial of the OX40 agonist ivuxolimab. The TCR comes from an adult with an advanced solid tumor such as melanoma, head and neck, liver or kidney cancer. The CDR3 region is CASSSPPGQVYGYTF. DNA for the CDR3: TGTGCCAGCAGTTCGCCTCCGGGACAGGTCTATGGCTACACCTTC.